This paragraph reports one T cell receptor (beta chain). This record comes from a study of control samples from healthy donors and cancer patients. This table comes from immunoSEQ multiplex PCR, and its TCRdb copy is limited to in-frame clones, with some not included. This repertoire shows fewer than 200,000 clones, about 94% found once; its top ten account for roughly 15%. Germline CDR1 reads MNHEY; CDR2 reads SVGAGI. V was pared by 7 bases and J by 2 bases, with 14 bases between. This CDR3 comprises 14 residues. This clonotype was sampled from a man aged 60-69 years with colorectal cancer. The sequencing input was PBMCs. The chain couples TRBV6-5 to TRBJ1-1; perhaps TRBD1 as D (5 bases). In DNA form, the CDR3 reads TGTGCCAGCACCACCGGGGGGGGAAACACTGAAGCTTTCTTT. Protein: CASTTGGGNTEAFF.